The clone carrying this TCR beta chain was counted between two and nine times. Antigen specificity is unknown. This sample is drawn from a study of blood T cells in healthy people across ages. Findings and caveats of the study: Researchers deemed the diversity estimates from one million T cells underestimates.

Primers used in a second PCR of roughly 6 to 11 cycles were a sample-barcoded 5' primer and a J-beta primer mix. One entry per CDR3 protein, called by TCRdb with MiXCR from the 5' RACE reads. The repertoire holds over 1,500,000 distinct CDR3 sequences, roughly 43% seen once, with about 23% in the top ten. This TCR was sampled from a human donor in good health. Sequenced sample: blood.

The DNA of the CDR3 is TGTGCCAGCAGCTTAGAGGGGCCAGGGGGTCCCCTTAACTATGGCTACACCTTC. It yields the protein CASSLEGPGGPLNYGYTF. The chain joins TRBV7-9 to TRBJ1-2; 7 bases align to TRBD1. CDR3 size: 18 residues. Germline CDR1 and CDR2: SEHNR and FQNEAQ (reference sequence). V lost 1 base, J lost 1 base, and 12 bases stayed unmatched.